The 2 T cell receptor beta chains listed next were all sequenced from one sample in a study of shared clonotypes between healthy human individuals. Naive CD8 cells were CD45RO-negative, positively selected for CCR7, excluding terminally differentiated effector memory CD45RA+ cells. TCRdb's table, derived via immunoSEQ multiplex PCR, lists solely in-frame clones and lacks some. The sample records about 2 million clones, about 95% being singletons. Sequencing was carried out using naive CD8+ T cells sorted from blood. These receptor sequences come from a young man in good health.

The J gene is TRBJ2-7, the V gene TRBV27; D unclear. This CDR3 region has 14 residues. Trimming removed 1 base from V and 2 bases from J, with 9 bases in between. CDR1 is MNHEY, CDR2 SMNVEV, per germline (reference sequence). In DNA, the CDR3 is TGTGCCAGCAGTTTATGGGTAGGCACCTACGAGCAGTACTTC. It encodes CASSLWVGTYEQYF.

V gene TRBV7-9 combines with J gene TRBJ2-1; D is uncertain. The V gene's germline CDR1 is SEHNR and CDR2 FQNEAQ (reference sequence). CDR3 length: 12 residues. Trimming shortened V by 1 base and J by 15 bases, and 13 bases separated the two germline ends. Here the CDR3 DNA reads TGTGCCAGCAGCTTAGATGGAGCTAGAGGGTTCTTC. The encoded protein is CASSLDGARGFF.